The sequence of this TCR beta chain was determined in a study of monozygotic twins with inflammatory bowel disease (dated by TCRdb to the late 2010s). The study in broad terms: In total, approximately 28 monozygotic twin pairs made up the full study: 19 Danish pairs, all IBD-discordant, plus nine German pairs, of which four were IBD-concordant and five were IBD-discordant. The search for disease-associated traits relied mainly on comparing, within discordant pairs, IBD patients with their genetically identical healthy co-twins. Each individual had, on average, about 151 000 unique TCRalpha sequences and 181 000 unique TCRbeta sequences available for analysis.

In the case of this clonotype: Its antigen remains undetermined.

Libraries were prepared through 5' RACE. Preparation of each TCR library used approximately 3,200 ng of total RNA. cDNA was synthesized with SMARTScribe reverse transcriptase in eight separate reactions per sample. During cDNA synthesis, template switching introduced unique molecular identifiers that contained a 6-nucleotide sample barcode. Two nested PCRs of roughly 16 and 10 cycles amplified the TCRalpha and TCRbeta cDNA, and bead purification followed each PCR. Before amplification, the cDNA was both treated with uracil DNA-glycosylase and purified with the QIAquick PCR purification kit. The second PCR added Illumina TruSeq-compatible adapters along with sample-specific barcodes. TapeStation and Qubit were used to check library quality and concentration, and around 4.7 ng of each library was pooled. Sequencing of pooled libraries was carried out on an Illumina HiSeq2500 single-index Rapid Run using 2 x 100 bp reads and custom sequencing primers. The authors' analysis ran thus. UMI-based consensus assembly with MiGEC version 1.2.6 was used to correct PCR and sequencing errors. V(D)J alignment, clonotype assembly and CDR3 extraction were performed with MiXCR version 2.1.1. To normalise gene usage, clonotype sharing and MAIT/NKT TCR abundance, the analysis used the top 1000, 10 000 and 20 000 clonotypes per sample. After downsampling to 27 000 UMIs, diversity was calculated as the inverse Simpson index using the vegan R package. Paired Mann-Whitney U tests were applied to discordant twin pairs, and Benjamini-Hochberg correction was used for multiple testing. The reads went through TCRdb reprocessing, and each CDR3 protein sequence gets one entry with no DNA. The authors' filters were not applied to this entry. The sample's clone listing holds 150,000 to 200,000 distinct CDR3 sequences. In total, the top ten clones hold less than 7.5% of the sample.

From each donor, a roughly 2.7 ml peripheral blood sample was collected into PAXgene tubes and kept at -80 degrees C. Total RNA was isolated from whole blood with the PAXgene blood miRNA kit on an automated QIAcube, without T cell sorting. Peripheral blood from monozygotic twin pairs who were concordant or discordant for inflammatory bowel disease underwent deep TCRalpha and TCRbeta repertoire profiling using unique molecular barcoding. Smoking habits were recorded for all twin pairs, and individuals were classified as current, former or never smokers. The study at large found these results: The results gave no support for a single strong signal or clonotype linked to IBD. No difference in repertoire similarity was observed between concordant and discordant twins, possibly owing to limited statistical power. IBD patients had lower TCRbeta repertoire diversity, measured by the inverse Simpson index, than their healthy co-twins. The analysis was unable to tell apart different T cell subtypes. Fewer clonotypes were shared with other individuals by IBD patients than by healthy twins, most markedly in patients showing signs of disease activity. Background noise and inter-individual variability may have been introduced into the repertoires by the differing immunosuppressive treatments among patients.

CDR1 and CDR2, looked up from the germline V gene, are SGDLS and YYNGEE. There are 16 amino acids in the CDR3, from cysteine to phenylalanine inclusive. No DNA has been recorded. The sequence is built from TRBV9 and TRBJ2-7; absent DNA, TCRdb's TRBD2 call cannot be checked. The sample consisted of blood. This receptor was taken from a human donor with ulcerative colitis or Crohn's disease, or a healthy co-twin of an affected twin (not recorded which). CDR3 loop: CASSPREAGVFYEQYF.